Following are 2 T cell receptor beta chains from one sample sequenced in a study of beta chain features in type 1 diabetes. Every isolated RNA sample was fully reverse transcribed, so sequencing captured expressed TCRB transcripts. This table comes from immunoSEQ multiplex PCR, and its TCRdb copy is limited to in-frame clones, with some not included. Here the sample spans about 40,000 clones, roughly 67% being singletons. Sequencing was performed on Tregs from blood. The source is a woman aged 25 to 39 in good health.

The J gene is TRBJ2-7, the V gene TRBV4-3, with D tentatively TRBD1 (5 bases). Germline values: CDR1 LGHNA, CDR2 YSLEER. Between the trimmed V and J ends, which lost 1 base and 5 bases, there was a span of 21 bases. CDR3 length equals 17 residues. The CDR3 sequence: CASSQVIRQGYMDEQYF. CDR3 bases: TGCGCCAGCAGCCAAGTGATCCGGCAGGGTTATATGGACGAGCAGTACTTC.

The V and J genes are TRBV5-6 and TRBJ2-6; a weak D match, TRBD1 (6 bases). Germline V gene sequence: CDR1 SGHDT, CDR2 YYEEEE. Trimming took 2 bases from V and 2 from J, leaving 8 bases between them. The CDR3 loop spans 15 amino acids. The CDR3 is CASSFRGTGANVLTF. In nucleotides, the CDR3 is TGTGCCAGCAGCTTCAGGGGTACTGGGGCCAACGTCCTGACTTTC.